The clone carrying this T cell receptor beta chain was detected ten times or more. Its antigen is as yet unknown. The data derive from a study of Graves' ophthalmopathy and Graves' hyperthyroidism. The CDR3 covers 13 residues. Germline CDR1 and CDR2: LNHDA and SQIVND (reference sequence). V lost 5 bases, J lost 5 bases, and 5 bases stayed unmatched. Amplified TCR beta CDR3 regions were obtained using RNA transcripts as template. HTBI-primed first-round RT-PCR preceded second-round multiplex PCR. Using its own MiXCR run on the multiplex PCR reads, TCRdb lists one record per CDR3 protein. The repertoire holds over a million distinct CDR3 sequences, with about 38% as singletons. General study findings and limits: Most expanded clonotypes in thyroid above 0.001 frequency also showed up in blood.

Sequenced sample: peripheral blood or thyroid tissue (not recorded which). The chain links TRBV19 to TRBJ1-1, with 7 bases fitting TRBD1. The sequence was collected from an adult man with Graves' hyperthyroidism. The DNA of the CDR3 is TGTGCCAGTAGTCATCAACAGGGGACTGAAGCTTTCTTT. As protein: CASSHQQGTEAFF. The variable domain in full, with the rest retrieved from reference TRBV19 and TRBJ1-1, is DGGITQSPKYLFRKEGQNVTLSCEQNLNHDAMYWYRQDPGQGLRLIYYSQIVNDFQKGDIAEGYSVSREKKESFPLTVTSAQKNPTAFYLCASSHQQGTEAFFGQGTRLTVV.